These 12 T cell receptor beta chains came from one sample sequenced in a study of blood T cell repertoires in COVID-19. Libraries were prepared by immunoSEQ multiplex PCR; TCRdb keeps only in-frame clonotypes and omits some of them. The sample holds around 250,000 clones, approximately 86% seen once. The sample was peripheral blood. The receptors come from a human donor in a cohort sampled during active COVID-19.

The chain carries TRBV28 and TRBJ1-1; possible D gene TRBD1, 6 bases. This CDR3 is built from 16 residues. V was trimmed by 5 bases and J by 2 bases, leaving 18 bases between them. Germline V gene lookup returns CDR1 MDHEN and CDR2 SYDVKM. CDR3 amino acids: CASSHLPGGLNTEAFF. The CDR3 bases are TGTGCCAGCAGTCACTTACCCGGGGGGCTCAACACTGAAGCTTTCTTT. The full variable domain, its missing parts supplied by reference TRBV28 and TRBJ1-1, is DVKVTQSSRYLVKRTGEKVFLECVQDMDHENMFWYRQDPGLGLRLIYFSYDVKMKEKGDIPEGYSVSREKKERFSLILESASTNQTSMYLCASSHLPGGLNTEAFFGQGTRLTVV.

This sequence joins TRBV27 and TRBJ2-7, with 7 bases that match TRBD1. V lost 7 bases and J lost 4; bases outside the gene matches: 10. Germline V gives CDR1 MNHEY, CDR2 SMNVEV (reference sequence). The length of the CDR3 is 14 residues. The CDR3 nucleotides read TGTGCCAGCAACCCCGGGACAGCCTATTACGAGCAGTACTTC. It encodes CASNPGTAYYEQYF.

The V call is TRBV10-3, the J call TRBJ1-2, with 8 positions matching TRBD1. V was clipped by 3 bases and J by 9 bases; unmatched bases: 3. The CDR3 runs to 12 residues. In germline, CDR1 is ENHRY, CDR2 SYGVKD. Here the CDR3 reads CAISDPGGRYTF. In nucleotides, the CDR3 is TGTGCCATCAGTGATCCAGGGGGCCGCTACACCTTC.

This clone was observed a handful of times. This chain uses TRBV7-8 with TRBJ2-7, with 7 positions matching TRBD2. The CDR3 length is 15 residues. The V and J ends lost 7 bases and 2 bases, in that order; junction bases with no gene match: 11. CDR1 is SGHVS and CDR2 is FQNEAQ in the germline V gene. For the CDR3, the DNA is TGTGCCAGCACCTTTGGGGAGGGGCCTACCTACGAGCAGTACTTC. Translating it yields CASTFGEGPTYEQYF. Full variable domain (outside the CDR3, taken from reference TRBV7-8 and TRBJ2-7): GAGVSQSPRYKVAKRGQDVALRCDPISGHVSLFWYQQALGQGPEFLTYFQNEAQLDKSGLPSDRFFAERPEGSVSTLKIQRTQQEDSAVYLCASTFGEGPTYEQYFGPGTRLTVT.

The V gene is TRBV12-5, the J gene TRBJ2-3, with D tentatively TRBD1 (6 bases). This CDR3 region has 17 residues. The V end lost 0 bases, the J end lost 1 base, and 14 bases lay between the germline ends. Germline-derived CDR1 and CDR2 are LGHNT and FRNRAP. The CDR3 spells CASGLVKRGIGTDTQYF. In nucleotides, the CDR3 is TGTGCTAGTGGTTTGGTAAAGAGGGGGATCGGCACAGATACGCAGTATTTT.

The V gene is TRBV7-9, the J gene TRBJ1-5; TRBD1 is a possible D gene (6 bases). The CDR3 consists of 14 residues. Trimming left V 5 bases short and J 7 bases short, with 15 bases between. Germline V gene sequence: CDR1 SEHNR, CDR2 FQNEAQ (reference sequence). The CDR3 nucleotides read TGTGCCAGCAGCCCACGAGGGGGAGGGCAGCCCCAGCATTTT. Translation gives CASSPRGGGQPQHF.

The rearrangement uses TRBV6-6 and TRBJ1-2, with 7 bases matching TRBD1. V trimming: 6 bases; J trimming: 6 bases; junction bases outside the gene matches: 10. Germline V CDR1 and CDR2: MNHNY, SVGAGI (reference sequence). CDR3 length equals 14 residues. The CDR3 is CASRLIGGLNGYTF. The CDR3 coding sequence is TGTGCCAGCAGGCTGATAGGGGGCCTGAATGGCTACACCTTC.

This sequence joins TRBV6-5 and TRBJ1-4, with a weak D call TRBD1 (5 bases). Germline V gene data show CDR1 as MNHEY and CDR2 as SVGAGI. Trimming cost V 0 bases and J 0 bases, with 8 bases left between them. This CDR3 has 16 amino acids. CDR3 sequence: CASSYSGGPTNEKLFF. Here the CDR3 DNA reads TGTGCCAGCAGTTACTCCGGGGGTCCAACTAATGAAAAACTGTTTTTT.

This CDR3 reads CASSVEPAGGREQFF. The CDR3 nucleotides are TGTGCCAGCAGCGTAGAGCCAGCGGGGGGGCGGGAGCAGTTCTTC. The rearrangement links TRBV9 to TRBJ2-1, with TRBD2 identical over 10 bases. Germline V gene lookup returns CDR1 SGDLS and CDR2 YYNGEE. The CDR3 is 15 residues long. The junction had 7 bases not matched to a gene; V was cut back by 0 bases and J by 10 bases.

V usage is TRBV11-2 and J usage is TRBJ2-1; 10 nucleotides agree with TRBD2. J lost 5 bases, V lost 5 bases, and 9 bases had no gene match. CDR3 length: 16 amino acids. Germline CDR1 reads SGHAT; CDR2 reads FQNNGV. CDR3 amino acids: CASSPYLAGAHNEQFF. Here the CDR3 DNA reads TGTGCCAGCAGCCCGTACCTAGCGGGGGCCCACAATGAGCAGTTCTTC.

This chain joins TRBV30 and TRBJ2-5; D gene ambiguous. The germline V gene encodes CDR1 GTSNPN and CDR2 SVGIG (reference sequence). Trimming stripped 3 bases from V and 5 bases from J, with 13 bases between. There are 13 residues in the CDR3. The CDR3 region is CAWSPVPQETQYF. DNA of the CDR3: TGTGCCTGGAGCCCCGTTCCTCAGGAGACCCAGTACTTC.

This chain joins TRBV7-2 and TRBJ1-2, with 9 bases fitting TRBD1. The CDR3 consists of 14 residues. Germline CDR1 is SGHTA and CDR2 is FQGNSA. The junction had 7 bases not matched to a gene; V was cut back by 6 bases and J by 5 bases. CDR3 amino acids: CASRTGTGKYGYTF. The CDR3 DNA reads as TGTGCCAGCAGGACCGGGACAGGGAAATATGGCTACACCTTC.